Listed below are T cell receptor beta chains from one sample, sequenced in a study of OX40 agonist ivuxolimab in advanced cancers. Libraries were prepared by immunoSEQ multiplex PCR; TCRdb keeps only in-frame clonotypes and omits some of them. The sample includes 45,000 to 55,000 clones, 88% seen only once; the top ten take approximately 3.5%. The source material was CD4+ or CD8+ T cells sorted from blood, sampled in a trial of the OX40 agonist ivuxolimab. The receptors here all came from an adult with an advanced solid tumor such as melanoma, head and neck, liver or kidney cancer. CDR3s include the opening cysteine and the closing phenylalanine or tryptophan.

cdr3_aa j_call v_call
CASSQQRGSNYGYTF TRBJ1-2 TRBV7-2
CASSFNFGGRALGGEYNEQFF TRBJ2-1 TRBV5-1
CAISEAPGFSNQPQHF TRBJ1-5 TRBV10-3
CASSSPGRQPQHF TRBJ1-5 TRBV7-3
CASSSQGGTGELFF TRBJ2-2 TRBV7-9
CASSLGQGWLYQETQYF TRBJ2-5 TRBV7-2
CASSPGQGRTEAFF TRBJ1-1 TRBV28
CASSPLAGGPYEQYF TRBJ2-7 TRBV28
CASRRYHTGELFF TRBJ2-2 TRBV2
CASTGQGAGDTEAFF TRBJ1-1 TRBV6-5
CASISSGRGNTQYF TRBJ2-3 TRBV6-5
CASSADRGRGSQYF TRBJ2-5 TRBV19
CASSIDVGAKDEAFF TRBJ1-1 TRBV19
CASFRGSDRYEQYF TRBJ2-7 TRBV6-1
CASSPPSSGTTGELFF TRBJ2-2 TRBV18
CASSLGDGLREKLFF TRBJ1-4 TRBV7-9
CASSEFYDSGNTIYF TRBJ1-3 TRBV25-1
CASRLNTEAFF TRBJ1-1 TRBV27
CASSLVGQGKQPQHF TRBJ1-5 TRBV7-9
CAARGYTF TRBJ1-2 TRBV9
CASSISTTKGYTF TRBJ1-2 TRBV19
CASSKDGAKNTGNTIYF TRBJ1-3 TRBV7-6
CASSVAGGGGYTF TRBJ1-2 TRBV9
CASSPQQETQYF TRBJ2-5 TRBV6-6
CASSADRVQTSYSNQPQHF TRBJ1-5 TRBV6-1
CASSPGLAGAEQYF TRBJ2-7 TRBV7-9
CASSPEGGEQYF TRBJ2-7 TRBV5-4
CASSHMGDSNNYGYTF TRBJ1-2 TRBV4-2
CASSIGTSYEQYF TRBJ2-7 TRBV19
CASSPGQGNEKLFF TRBJ1-4 TRBV6-1
CASSYRTGVKNTEAFF TRBJ1-1 TRBV7-9
CASSSWDSPNSPLHF TRBJ1-6 TRBV7-2
CASSQTPKGAQVAQHF TRBJ1-5 TRBV4-3
CASSESGGTYRPQHF TRBJ1-5 TRBV2
CASTIEGRTEAFF TRBJ1-1 TRBV2
CASNSLVVGEQFF TRBJ2-1 TRBV28
CASSSTRLSGYTF TRBJ1-2 TRBV6-5
CASSSSVSGAYEQYF TRBJ2-7 TRBV28
CASSLGRTDTQYF TRBJ2-3 TRBV27
CASIPGGWAASYEQYF TRBJ2-7 TRBV28
CASSRAQAREQYF TRBJ2-7 TRBV28
CASSFVSTEAFF TRBJ1-1 TRBV11-2
CASSQGTGSNQPQHF TRBJ1-5 TRBV18
CASWGDRYNSPLHF TRBJ1-6 TRBV6-1
CASSEFGTAQETQYF TRBJ2-5 TRBV10-1